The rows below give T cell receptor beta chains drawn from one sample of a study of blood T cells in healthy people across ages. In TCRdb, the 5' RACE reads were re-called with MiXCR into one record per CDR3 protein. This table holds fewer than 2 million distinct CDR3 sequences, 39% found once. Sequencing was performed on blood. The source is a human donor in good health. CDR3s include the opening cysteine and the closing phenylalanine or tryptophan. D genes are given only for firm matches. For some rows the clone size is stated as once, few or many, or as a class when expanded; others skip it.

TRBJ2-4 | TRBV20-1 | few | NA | CSATRGRNIQYF | TGCAGTGCTACCCGGGGCAGAAACATTCAGTACTTC
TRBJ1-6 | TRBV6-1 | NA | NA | CASSEGAYNSPLHF | TGTGCCAGCAGTGAAGGGGCTTATAATTCACCCCTCCACTTT
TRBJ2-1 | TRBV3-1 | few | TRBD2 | CASSPQRGGHNEQFF | TGTGCCAGCAGCCCCCAGCGGGGGGGACACAATGAGCAGTTCTTC
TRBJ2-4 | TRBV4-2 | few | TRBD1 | CASSQDIQDRVSSNIQYF | TGTGCCAGCAGCCAAGATATCCAGGACAGGGTATCAAGTAACATTCAGTACTTC
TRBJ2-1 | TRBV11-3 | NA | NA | CASSLRRAYNEQSF | TGTGCCAGCAGCTTAAGACGGGCCTACAATGAGCAGTCCTTC
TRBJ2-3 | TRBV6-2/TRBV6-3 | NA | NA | CASSGSPDTQYF | TGTGCCAGCAGCGGGAGTCCGGATACGCAGTATTTT
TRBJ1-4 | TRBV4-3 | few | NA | CASSLGGGFEKLFF | TGCGCCAGCAGCCTAGGGGGAGGGTTTGAAAAACTGTTTTTT
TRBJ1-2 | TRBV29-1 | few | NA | CSVVGTGYGYTF | TGCAGCGTTGTCGGGACCGGGTATGGCTACACCTTC
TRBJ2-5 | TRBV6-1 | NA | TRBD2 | CASSPPPGLAGPAHETQYF | TGTGCCAGCAGTCCGCCCCCGGGACTAGCGGGACCGGCCCATGAGACCCAGTACTTC
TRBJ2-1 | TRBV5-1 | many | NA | CASSSRSSYNEQFF | TGTGCCAGCAGTTCTAGGAGCTCCTACAATGAGCAGTTCTTC
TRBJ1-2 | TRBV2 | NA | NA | CASVTDRWGYTF | TGTGCCAGCGTTACAGACAGATGGGGCTACACCTTC
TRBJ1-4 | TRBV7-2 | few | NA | CASSLALRITNEKLFF | TGTGCCAGCAGCTTAGCCCTCCGGATTACTAATGAAAAACTGTTTTTT
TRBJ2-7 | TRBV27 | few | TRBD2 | CASSRLGGTSSYEQYF | TGTGCCAGCAGCAGACTCGGGGGGACCAGCTCCTACGAGCAGTACTTC
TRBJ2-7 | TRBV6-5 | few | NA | CASSYFESGEQYF | TGTGCCAGCAGTTATTTCGAGTCAGGGGAGCAGTACTTC
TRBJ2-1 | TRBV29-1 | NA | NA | CSVVWGAAYNEQFF | TGCAGCGTTGTTTGGGGGGCGGCCTACAATGAGCAGTTCTTC
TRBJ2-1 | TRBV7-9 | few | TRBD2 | CASSLIAGAQNEQFF | TGTGCCAGCAGCTTAATAGCGGGGGCGCAAAATGAGCAGTTCTTC
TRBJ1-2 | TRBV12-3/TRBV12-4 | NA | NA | CASSSQRYGYTF | TGTGCCAGCAGTTCCCAGCGTTATGGCTACACCTTC
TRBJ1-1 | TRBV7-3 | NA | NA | CASSPTRDSAEAFF | TGTGCCAGCAGCCCGACCAGGGATTCGGCTGAAGCTTTCTTT
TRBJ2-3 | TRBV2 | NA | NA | CTSSKRASLTDTQYF | TGTACCAGCAGTAAGCGGGCGTCCCTCACAGATACGCAGTATTTT
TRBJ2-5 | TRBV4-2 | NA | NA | CASSQGNGQETQYF | TGTGCCAGCAGCCAAGGAAACGGGCAAGAGACCCAGTACTTC
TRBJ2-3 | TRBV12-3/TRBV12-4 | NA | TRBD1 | CASSSGPGQGGITQYF | TGTGCCAGCAGCTCAGGACCGGGACAGGGTGGAATAACGCAGTATTTT
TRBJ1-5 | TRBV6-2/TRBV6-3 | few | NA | CASSRFQASQPQHF | TGTGCCAGCAGTCGATTTCAGGCAAGTCAGCCCCAGCATTTT
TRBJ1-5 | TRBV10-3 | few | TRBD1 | CAISAGQGNQPQHF | TGTGCCATCAGTGCGGGACAGGGCAATCAGCCCCAGCATTTT
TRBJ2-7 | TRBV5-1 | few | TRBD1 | CASSWNAPGQGYEQYF | TGCGCCAGCAGCTGGAACGCTCCGGGACAGGGCTACGAGCAGTACTTC
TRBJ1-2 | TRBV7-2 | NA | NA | CASSLAGGRPYGYTF | TGTGCCAGCAGCTTAGCGGGCGGCAGACCGTATGGCTACACCTTC
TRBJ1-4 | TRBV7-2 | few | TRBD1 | CASSSRGGHNEKLFF | TGTGCCAGCAGCTCCCGAGGGGGCCATAATGAAAAACTGTTTTTT
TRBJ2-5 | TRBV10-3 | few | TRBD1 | CAISLTGEREETQYF | TGTGCCATCAGCCTGACAGGGGAGCGGGAAGAGACCCAGTACTTC
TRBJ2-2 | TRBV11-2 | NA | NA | CASSLGWEQLNTGELFF | TGTGCCAGCAGCTTAGGGTGGGAACAGTTGAACACCGGGGAGCTGTTTTTT
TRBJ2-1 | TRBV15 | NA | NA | CATSPGGSSRRGEQFF | TGTGCCACCAGCCCTGGCGGCTCTAGCCGAAGGGGTGAACAGTTCTTC
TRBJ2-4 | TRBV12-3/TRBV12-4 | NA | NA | CASSSGRGKNIQYF | TGTGCCAGCAGTTCAGGCAGGGGAAAAAACATTCAGTACTTC
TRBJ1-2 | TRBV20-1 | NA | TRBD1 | CSAPRAPRQGAIGYTF | TGCAGTGCGCCCCGGGCCCCGAGACAGGGGGCGATAGGCTACACCTTC
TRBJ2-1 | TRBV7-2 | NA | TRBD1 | CASTKGQDEYNEQFF | TGTGCCAGCACCAAAGGACAGGATGAATACAATGAGCAGTTCTTC
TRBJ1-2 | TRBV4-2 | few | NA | CASSQDVSGDGYTF | TGTGCCAGCAGCCAAGATGTTTCAGGGGATGGCTACACCTTC
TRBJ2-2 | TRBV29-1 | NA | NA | CSVVWGDTGELFF | TGCAGCGTTGTCTGGGGCGATACCGGGGAGCTGTTTTTT
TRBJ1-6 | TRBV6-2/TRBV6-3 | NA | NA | CASSYSTVTSRGWNSPLHF | TGTGCCAGCAGTTACTCCACAGTGACATCGCGGGGATGGAATTCACCCCTCCACTTT
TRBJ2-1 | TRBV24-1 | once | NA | CATSDLAGASSYNEQFF | TGTGCCACCAGTGATCTTGCGGGGGCGAGCTCCTACAATGAGCAGTTCTTC
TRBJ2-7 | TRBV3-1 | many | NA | CASSQDEGEQYF | TGCGCCAGCAGCCAAGATGAGGGGGAGCAGTACTTC
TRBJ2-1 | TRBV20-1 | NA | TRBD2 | CSPLAGSSSYNEQFF | TGCAGTCCGTTAGCGGGTTCGAGCTCCTACAATGAGCAGTTCTTC
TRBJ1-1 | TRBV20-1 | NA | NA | CSGRPNTEAFF | TGCAGTGGGAGGCCGAACACTGAAGCTTTCTTT
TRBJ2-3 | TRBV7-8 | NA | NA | CASSLNRVFSTDTQYF | TGTGCCAGCAGCTTAAACAGGGTTTTTAGCACAGATACGCAGTATTTT
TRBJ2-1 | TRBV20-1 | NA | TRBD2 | CSACGTSGVCEQFF | TGCAGTGCCTGCGGGACTAGCGGGGTTTGTGAGCAGTTCTTC